This T cell receptor (beta chain) originates from a study of CD8 T cells in Susac syndrome. This CDR3 is built from 14 residues. The V gene's germline CDR1 is MNHEY and CDR2 SVGAGI. V was pared by 4 bases and J by 7 bases, with 2 bases of the junction left unmatched. RNA, at roughly 0.5 to 1 ug, was reverse transcribed with random hexamers. The CDR3 of TCR beta was amplified by immunoSEQ multiplex PCR across 54 Vbeta and 13 Jbeta. TCRdb reprocessed the immunoSEQ multiplex PCR reads with MiXCR, giving one entry per CDR3 protein. The sample records some 110,000 distinct CDR3 sequences, 93% being singletons.

The chain uses TRBV6-5 and TRBJ2-1; 12 bases line up with TRBD2. This receptor was identified in a human donor with multiple sclerosis. Specimen: CD8+ T cells from PBMCs. CDR3 amino acids: CASSWTSGTNEQFF. Written as DNA, the CDR3 is TGTGCCAGCAGTTGGACTAGCGGGACAAATGAGCAGTTCTTC.